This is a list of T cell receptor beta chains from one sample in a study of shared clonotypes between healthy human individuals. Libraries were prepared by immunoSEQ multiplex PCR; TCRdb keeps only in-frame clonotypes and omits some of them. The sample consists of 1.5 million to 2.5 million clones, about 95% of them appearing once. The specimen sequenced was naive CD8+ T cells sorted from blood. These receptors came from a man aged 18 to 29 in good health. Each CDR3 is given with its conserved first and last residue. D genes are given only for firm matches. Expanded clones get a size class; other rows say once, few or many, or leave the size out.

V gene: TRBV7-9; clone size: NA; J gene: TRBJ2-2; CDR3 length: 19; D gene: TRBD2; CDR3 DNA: TGTGCCAGCAGCTTAGTAGGCCCACCAGCGGGAGGTGGCACCGGGGAGCTGTTTTTT; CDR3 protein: CASSLVGPPAGGGTGELFF
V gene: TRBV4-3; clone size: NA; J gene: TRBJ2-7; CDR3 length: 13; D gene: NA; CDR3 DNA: TGCGCCAGCAGCCAAGAAATGGGGTACGAGCAGTACTTC; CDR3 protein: CASSQEMGYEQYF
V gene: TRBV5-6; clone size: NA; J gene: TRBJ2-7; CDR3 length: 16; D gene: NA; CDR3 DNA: TGTGCCAGCAGCTCCCGAGGGCGGGGGCCCTACTACGAGCAGTACTTC; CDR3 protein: CASSSRGRGPYYEQYF
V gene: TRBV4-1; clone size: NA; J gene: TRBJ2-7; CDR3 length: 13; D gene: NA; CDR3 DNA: TGCGCCAGCAGCTCTGGGGTTGCCTACGAGCAGTACTTC; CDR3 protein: CASSSGVAYEQYF
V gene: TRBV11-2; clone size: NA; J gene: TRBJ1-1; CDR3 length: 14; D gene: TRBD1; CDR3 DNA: TGTGCCAGCAGCTTTACAGGGGCTGAGGATGAAGCTTTCTTT; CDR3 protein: CASSFTGAEDEAFF
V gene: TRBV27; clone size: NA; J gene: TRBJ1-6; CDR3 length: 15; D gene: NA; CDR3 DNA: TGTGCCAGCAGTCCCTGGGCAGGGTCGGATTCACCCCTCCACTTT; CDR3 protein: CASSPWAGSDSPLHF
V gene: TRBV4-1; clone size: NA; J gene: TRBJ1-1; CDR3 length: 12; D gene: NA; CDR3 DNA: TGCGCCAGCAGCCAAGGACCTGGTGAAGCTTTCTTT; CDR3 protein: CASSQGPGEAFF
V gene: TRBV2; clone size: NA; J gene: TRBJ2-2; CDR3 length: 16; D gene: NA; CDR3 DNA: TGTGCCAGCAGGGACTCCGGGAGAATTAACACCGGGGAGCTGTTTTTT; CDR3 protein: CASRDSGRINTGELFF
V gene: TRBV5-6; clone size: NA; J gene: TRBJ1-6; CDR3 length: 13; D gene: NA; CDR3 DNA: TGTGCCAGCAGCTTACAGGGTAATTCACCCCTCCACTTT; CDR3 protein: CASSLQGNSPLHF
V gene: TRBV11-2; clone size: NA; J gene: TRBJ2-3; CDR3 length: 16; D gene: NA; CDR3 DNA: TGTGCCAGCAGCTTAGGGGCAGGGGCTAGCACAGATACGCAGTATTTT; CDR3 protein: CASSLGAGASTDTQYF
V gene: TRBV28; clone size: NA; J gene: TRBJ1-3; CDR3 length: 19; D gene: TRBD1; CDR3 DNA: TGTGCCAGCCTCCGAGGGCCGCAGAGACAGGGAATGGCAGGAAACACCATATATTTT; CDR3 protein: CASLRGPQRQGMAGNTIYF
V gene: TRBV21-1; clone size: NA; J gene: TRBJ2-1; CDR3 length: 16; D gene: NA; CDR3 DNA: TGTGCCAGCAGCACCGACCGGGACACTACTTACAATGAGCAGTTCTTC; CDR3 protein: CASSTDRDTTYNEQFF
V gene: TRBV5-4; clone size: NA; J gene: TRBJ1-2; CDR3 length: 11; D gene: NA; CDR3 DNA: TGTGCCAGCAGCTTGGGATACGGCTACACCTTC; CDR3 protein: CASSLGYGYTF
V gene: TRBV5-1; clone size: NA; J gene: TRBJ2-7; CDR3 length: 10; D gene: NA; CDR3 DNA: TGCGCCAGCAGGGGACACGAGCAGTACTTC; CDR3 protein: CASRGHEQYF
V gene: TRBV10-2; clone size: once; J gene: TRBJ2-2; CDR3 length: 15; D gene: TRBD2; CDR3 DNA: TGCGCCAGCAGTGACCTAGCGGGGCTCACCGGGGAGCTGTTTTTT; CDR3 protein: CASSDLAGLTGELFF
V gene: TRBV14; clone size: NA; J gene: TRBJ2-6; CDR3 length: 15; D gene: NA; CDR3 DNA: TGTGCCAGCAGCCACCTCTGGTCTGGGGCCAACGTCCTGACTTTC; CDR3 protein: CASSHLWSGANVLTF
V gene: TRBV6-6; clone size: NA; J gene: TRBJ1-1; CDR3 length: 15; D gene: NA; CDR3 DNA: TGTGCCAGTCTCAAGGTCGATTGGGGGGCTAGTGAAGCTTTCTTT; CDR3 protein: CASLKVDWGASEAFF
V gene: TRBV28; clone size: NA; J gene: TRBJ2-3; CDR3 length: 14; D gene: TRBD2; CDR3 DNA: TGTGCCAGCAGTCTAGCGGGGGCCACAGATACGCAGTATTTT; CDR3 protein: CASSLAGATDTQYF
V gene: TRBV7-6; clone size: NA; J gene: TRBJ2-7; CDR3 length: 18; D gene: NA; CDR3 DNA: TGTGCCAGCAGCTTAGCGCTTGCGGGGACACTCGCCTCCTACGAGCAGTACTTC; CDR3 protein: CASSLALAGTLASYEQYF
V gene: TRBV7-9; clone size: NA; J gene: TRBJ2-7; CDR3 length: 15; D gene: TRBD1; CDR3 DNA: TGTGCCAGCACCCGATACGGACAGGCGGGCGTAGAGCAGTACTTC; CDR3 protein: CASTRYGQAGVEQYF
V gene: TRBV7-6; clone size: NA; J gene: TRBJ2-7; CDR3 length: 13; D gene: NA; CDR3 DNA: TGTGCCAGCAGCTTACAGTCAAACTACGAGCAGTACTTC; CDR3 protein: CASSLQSNYEQYF
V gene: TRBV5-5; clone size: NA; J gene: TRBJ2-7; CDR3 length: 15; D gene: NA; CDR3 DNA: TGTGCCAGCAGCTTGGCCAGCGGGTCCCCCTACGAGCAGTACTTC; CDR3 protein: CASSLASGSPYEQYF
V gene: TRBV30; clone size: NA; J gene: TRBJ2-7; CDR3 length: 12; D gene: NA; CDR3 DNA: TGTGCCTGGAGCCAAACAGGCTACGAGCAGTACTTC; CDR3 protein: CAWSQTGYEQYF
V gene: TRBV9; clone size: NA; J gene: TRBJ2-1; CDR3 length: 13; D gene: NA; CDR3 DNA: TGTGCCAGCAGCGTCGATAACTACAATGAGCAGTTCTTC; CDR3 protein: CASSVDNYNEQFF
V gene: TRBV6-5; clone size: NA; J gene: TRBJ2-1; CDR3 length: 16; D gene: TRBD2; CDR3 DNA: TGTGCCAGCAGTTACTCGGGACTAGAGGGCTACAATGAGCAGTTCTTC; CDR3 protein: CASSYSGLEGYNEQFF
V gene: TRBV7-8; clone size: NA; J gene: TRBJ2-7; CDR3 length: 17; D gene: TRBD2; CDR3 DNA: TGTGCCAGCAGCTTAGCACTAGCGGGAGGCCTATCCTACGAGCAGTACTTC; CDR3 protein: CASSLALAGGLSYEQYF
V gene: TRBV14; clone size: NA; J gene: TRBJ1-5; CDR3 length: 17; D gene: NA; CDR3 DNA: TGTGCCAGCAGCCATGTAGCCCAGGGCTTTCGCAATCAGCCCCAGCATTTT; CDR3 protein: CASSHVAQGFRNQPQHF
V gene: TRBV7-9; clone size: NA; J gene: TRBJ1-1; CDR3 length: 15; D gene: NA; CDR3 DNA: TGTGCCAGCAGCTTAGGGGGGATTGGGTACGCTGAAGCTTTCTTT; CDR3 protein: CASSLGGIGYAEAFF
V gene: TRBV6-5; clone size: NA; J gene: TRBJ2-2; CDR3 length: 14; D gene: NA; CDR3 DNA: TGTGCCAGCAGTTACTCGGCGGCGACCGGGGAGCTGTTTTTT; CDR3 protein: CASSYSAATGELFF
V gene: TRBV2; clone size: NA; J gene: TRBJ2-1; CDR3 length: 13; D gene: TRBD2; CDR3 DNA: TGTGCCAGCAGGACTAGCGACTACAATGAGCAGTTCTTC; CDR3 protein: CASRTSDYNEQFF
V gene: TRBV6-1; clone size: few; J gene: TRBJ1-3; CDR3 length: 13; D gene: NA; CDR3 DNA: TGTGCCAGCCGACGCCTCTCTGGAAACACCATATATTTT; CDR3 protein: CASRRLSGNTIYF
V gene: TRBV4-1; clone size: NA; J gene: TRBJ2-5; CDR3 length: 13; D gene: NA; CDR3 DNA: TGCGCCAGCAGCCTCAGGCCCGAAGAGACCCAGTACTTC; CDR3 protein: CASSLRPEETQYF
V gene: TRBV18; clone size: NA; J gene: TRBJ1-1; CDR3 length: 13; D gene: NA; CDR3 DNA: TGTGCCAGCTCACCCCCGGCGGGGCCTGAAGCTTTCTTT; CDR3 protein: CASSPPAGPEAFF
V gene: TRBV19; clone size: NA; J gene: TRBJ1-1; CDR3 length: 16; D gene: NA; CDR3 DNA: TGTGCCAGTAGTATAGATCAAGACAGTCTGAACACTGAAGCTTTCTTT; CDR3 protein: CASSIDQDSLNTEAFF
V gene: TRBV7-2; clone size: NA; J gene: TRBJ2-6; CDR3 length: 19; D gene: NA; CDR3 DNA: TGTGCCAGCAGCTTTTGGGGGTCCAGGTCCAGCTCTGGGGCCAACGTCCTGACTTTC; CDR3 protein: CASSFWGSRSSSGANVLTF
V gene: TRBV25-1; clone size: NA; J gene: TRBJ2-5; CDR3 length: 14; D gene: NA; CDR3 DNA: TGTGCCAGCAGTGAATCGAGGGGCGAGGAGACCCAGTACTTC; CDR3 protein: CASSESRGEETQYF
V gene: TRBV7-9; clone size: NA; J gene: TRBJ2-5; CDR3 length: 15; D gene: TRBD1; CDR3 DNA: TGTGCCAGCAGCTCCGGGACAGCGGACCAAGAGACCCAGTACTTC; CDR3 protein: CASSSGTADQETQYF
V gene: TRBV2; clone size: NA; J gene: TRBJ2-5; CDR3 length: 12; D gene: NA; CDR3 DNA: TGTGCCAGCTCAGGGGAGAAAGAGACCCAGTACTTC; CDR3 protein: CASSGEKETQYF
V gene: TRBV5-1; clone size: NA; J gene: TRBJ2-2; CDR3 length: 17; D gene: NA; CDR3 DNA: TGCGCCAGCAGCTTGGACCGGGAAGAGTATAACACCGGGGAGCTGTTTTTT; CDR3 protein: CASSLDREEYNTGELFF
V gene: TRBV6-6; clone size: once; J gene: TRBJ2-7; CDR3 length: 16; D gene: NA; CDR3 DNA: TGTGCCAGCAGTTACCCGACCGAGGTCCCCGAACGCGAGCAGTACTTC; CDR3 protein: CASSYPTEVPEREQYF
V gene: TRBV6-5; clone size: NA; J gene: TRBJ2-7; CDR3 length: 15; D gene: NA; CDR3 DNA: TGTGCCAGCACCCCGCTCCCAGGGTATAGCCACGAGCAGTACTTC; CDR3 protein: CASTPLPGYSHEQYF
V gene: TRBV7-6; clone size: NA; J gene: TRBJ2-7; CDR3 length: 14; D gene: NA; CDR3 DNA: TGTGCCAGCAGCTTAGCGACACGCGACTACGAGCAGTACTTC; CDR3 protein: CASSLATRDYEQYF
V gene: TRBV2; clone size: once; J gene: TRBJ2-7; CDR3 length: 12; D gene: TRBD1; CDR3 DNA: TGTGCCAGCAAGACAGGGGCCAACGAGCAGTACTTC; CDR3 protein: CASKTGANEQYF
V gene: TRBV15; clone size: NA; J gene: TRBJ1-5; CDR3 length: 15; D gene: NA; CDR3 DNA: TGTGCCACCAGCAGAGATTTAGGTGTAGCTCAGCCCCAGCATTTT; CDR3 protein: CATSRDLGVAQPQHF
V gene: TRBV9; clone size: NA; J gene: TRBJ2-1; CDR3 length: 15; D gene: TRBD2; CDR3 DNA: TGTGCCAGCTCATCGGAGCCGGGGGGTTACAATGAGCAGTTCTTC; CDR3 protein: CASSSEPGGYNEQFF
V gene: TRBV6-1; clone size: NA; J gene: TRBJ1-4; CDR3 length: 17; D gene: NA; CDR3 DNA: TGTGCCAGCAGTGAAGAGGTGGAGGTAGTATCTCGGGAAAAACTGTTTTTT; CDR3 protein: CASSEEVEVVSREKLFF
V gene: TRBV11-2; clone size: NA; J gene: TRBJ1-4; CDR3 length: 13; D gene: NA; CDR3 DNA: TGTGCCAGCAGCTTAGAGGCTAATGAAAAACTGTTTTTT; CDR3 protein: CASSLEANEKLFF
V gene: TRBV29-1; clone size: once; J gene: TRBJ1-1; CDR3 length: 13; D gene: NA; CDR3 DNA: TGCAGCGGTGAAGGGTTAGGGAACACTGAAGCTTTCTTT; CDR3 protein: CSGEGLGNTEAFF
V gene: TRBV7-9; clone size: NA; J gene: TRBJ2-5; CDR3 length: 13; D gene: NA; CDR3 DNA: TGTGCCAGCAGGACCGGGAGCCAAGAGACCCAGTACTTC; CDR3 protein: CASRTGSQETQYF
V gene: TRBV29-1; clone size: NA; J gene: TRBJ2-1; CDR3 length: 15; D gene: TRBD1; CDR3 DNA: TGCAGCGTTGAAGGGGGACAGGGTCTGCTATATGAGCAGTTCTTC; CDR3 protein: CSVEGGQGLLYEQFF
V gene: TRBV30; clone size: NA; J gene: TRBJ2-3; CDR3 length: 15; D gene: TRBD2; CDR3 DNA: TGTGCCTGGAGTGTGGGAGCGGGGGGGCTAGATACGCAGTATTTT; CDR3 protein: CAWSVGAGGLDTQYF